This TCR beta chain appears in the sequencing data of a study of blood T cell repertoires in COVID-19. About the study: T cells, B-cell-depleted T cells, or PBMCs provided the cDNA or gDNA that served as material.

This CDR3 is built from 16 residues. Germline CDR1 and CDR2: KGHSH and LQKENI. Losses at the gene ends were 3 bases for V and 7 bases for J; bases not matched to a gene: 9. Using immunoSEQ multiplex PCR, the repertoire was profiled, and TCRdb retains in-frame clones only, with some absent. The sample gives around 100,000 clones, roughly 86% of which show up once; about 10% is in the top ten. The sequence derives from a man in his forties or fifties with active or convalescent COVID-19. What was sequenced was peripheral blood. V usage is TRBV18 and J usage is TRBJ1-6; 7 bases are a match to TRBD1. The CDR3, as DNA: TGTGCCAGCTCACCCCTCCAGGGGGTGCGGAATTCACCCCTCCACTTT. This translates into CASSPLQGVRNSPLHF.